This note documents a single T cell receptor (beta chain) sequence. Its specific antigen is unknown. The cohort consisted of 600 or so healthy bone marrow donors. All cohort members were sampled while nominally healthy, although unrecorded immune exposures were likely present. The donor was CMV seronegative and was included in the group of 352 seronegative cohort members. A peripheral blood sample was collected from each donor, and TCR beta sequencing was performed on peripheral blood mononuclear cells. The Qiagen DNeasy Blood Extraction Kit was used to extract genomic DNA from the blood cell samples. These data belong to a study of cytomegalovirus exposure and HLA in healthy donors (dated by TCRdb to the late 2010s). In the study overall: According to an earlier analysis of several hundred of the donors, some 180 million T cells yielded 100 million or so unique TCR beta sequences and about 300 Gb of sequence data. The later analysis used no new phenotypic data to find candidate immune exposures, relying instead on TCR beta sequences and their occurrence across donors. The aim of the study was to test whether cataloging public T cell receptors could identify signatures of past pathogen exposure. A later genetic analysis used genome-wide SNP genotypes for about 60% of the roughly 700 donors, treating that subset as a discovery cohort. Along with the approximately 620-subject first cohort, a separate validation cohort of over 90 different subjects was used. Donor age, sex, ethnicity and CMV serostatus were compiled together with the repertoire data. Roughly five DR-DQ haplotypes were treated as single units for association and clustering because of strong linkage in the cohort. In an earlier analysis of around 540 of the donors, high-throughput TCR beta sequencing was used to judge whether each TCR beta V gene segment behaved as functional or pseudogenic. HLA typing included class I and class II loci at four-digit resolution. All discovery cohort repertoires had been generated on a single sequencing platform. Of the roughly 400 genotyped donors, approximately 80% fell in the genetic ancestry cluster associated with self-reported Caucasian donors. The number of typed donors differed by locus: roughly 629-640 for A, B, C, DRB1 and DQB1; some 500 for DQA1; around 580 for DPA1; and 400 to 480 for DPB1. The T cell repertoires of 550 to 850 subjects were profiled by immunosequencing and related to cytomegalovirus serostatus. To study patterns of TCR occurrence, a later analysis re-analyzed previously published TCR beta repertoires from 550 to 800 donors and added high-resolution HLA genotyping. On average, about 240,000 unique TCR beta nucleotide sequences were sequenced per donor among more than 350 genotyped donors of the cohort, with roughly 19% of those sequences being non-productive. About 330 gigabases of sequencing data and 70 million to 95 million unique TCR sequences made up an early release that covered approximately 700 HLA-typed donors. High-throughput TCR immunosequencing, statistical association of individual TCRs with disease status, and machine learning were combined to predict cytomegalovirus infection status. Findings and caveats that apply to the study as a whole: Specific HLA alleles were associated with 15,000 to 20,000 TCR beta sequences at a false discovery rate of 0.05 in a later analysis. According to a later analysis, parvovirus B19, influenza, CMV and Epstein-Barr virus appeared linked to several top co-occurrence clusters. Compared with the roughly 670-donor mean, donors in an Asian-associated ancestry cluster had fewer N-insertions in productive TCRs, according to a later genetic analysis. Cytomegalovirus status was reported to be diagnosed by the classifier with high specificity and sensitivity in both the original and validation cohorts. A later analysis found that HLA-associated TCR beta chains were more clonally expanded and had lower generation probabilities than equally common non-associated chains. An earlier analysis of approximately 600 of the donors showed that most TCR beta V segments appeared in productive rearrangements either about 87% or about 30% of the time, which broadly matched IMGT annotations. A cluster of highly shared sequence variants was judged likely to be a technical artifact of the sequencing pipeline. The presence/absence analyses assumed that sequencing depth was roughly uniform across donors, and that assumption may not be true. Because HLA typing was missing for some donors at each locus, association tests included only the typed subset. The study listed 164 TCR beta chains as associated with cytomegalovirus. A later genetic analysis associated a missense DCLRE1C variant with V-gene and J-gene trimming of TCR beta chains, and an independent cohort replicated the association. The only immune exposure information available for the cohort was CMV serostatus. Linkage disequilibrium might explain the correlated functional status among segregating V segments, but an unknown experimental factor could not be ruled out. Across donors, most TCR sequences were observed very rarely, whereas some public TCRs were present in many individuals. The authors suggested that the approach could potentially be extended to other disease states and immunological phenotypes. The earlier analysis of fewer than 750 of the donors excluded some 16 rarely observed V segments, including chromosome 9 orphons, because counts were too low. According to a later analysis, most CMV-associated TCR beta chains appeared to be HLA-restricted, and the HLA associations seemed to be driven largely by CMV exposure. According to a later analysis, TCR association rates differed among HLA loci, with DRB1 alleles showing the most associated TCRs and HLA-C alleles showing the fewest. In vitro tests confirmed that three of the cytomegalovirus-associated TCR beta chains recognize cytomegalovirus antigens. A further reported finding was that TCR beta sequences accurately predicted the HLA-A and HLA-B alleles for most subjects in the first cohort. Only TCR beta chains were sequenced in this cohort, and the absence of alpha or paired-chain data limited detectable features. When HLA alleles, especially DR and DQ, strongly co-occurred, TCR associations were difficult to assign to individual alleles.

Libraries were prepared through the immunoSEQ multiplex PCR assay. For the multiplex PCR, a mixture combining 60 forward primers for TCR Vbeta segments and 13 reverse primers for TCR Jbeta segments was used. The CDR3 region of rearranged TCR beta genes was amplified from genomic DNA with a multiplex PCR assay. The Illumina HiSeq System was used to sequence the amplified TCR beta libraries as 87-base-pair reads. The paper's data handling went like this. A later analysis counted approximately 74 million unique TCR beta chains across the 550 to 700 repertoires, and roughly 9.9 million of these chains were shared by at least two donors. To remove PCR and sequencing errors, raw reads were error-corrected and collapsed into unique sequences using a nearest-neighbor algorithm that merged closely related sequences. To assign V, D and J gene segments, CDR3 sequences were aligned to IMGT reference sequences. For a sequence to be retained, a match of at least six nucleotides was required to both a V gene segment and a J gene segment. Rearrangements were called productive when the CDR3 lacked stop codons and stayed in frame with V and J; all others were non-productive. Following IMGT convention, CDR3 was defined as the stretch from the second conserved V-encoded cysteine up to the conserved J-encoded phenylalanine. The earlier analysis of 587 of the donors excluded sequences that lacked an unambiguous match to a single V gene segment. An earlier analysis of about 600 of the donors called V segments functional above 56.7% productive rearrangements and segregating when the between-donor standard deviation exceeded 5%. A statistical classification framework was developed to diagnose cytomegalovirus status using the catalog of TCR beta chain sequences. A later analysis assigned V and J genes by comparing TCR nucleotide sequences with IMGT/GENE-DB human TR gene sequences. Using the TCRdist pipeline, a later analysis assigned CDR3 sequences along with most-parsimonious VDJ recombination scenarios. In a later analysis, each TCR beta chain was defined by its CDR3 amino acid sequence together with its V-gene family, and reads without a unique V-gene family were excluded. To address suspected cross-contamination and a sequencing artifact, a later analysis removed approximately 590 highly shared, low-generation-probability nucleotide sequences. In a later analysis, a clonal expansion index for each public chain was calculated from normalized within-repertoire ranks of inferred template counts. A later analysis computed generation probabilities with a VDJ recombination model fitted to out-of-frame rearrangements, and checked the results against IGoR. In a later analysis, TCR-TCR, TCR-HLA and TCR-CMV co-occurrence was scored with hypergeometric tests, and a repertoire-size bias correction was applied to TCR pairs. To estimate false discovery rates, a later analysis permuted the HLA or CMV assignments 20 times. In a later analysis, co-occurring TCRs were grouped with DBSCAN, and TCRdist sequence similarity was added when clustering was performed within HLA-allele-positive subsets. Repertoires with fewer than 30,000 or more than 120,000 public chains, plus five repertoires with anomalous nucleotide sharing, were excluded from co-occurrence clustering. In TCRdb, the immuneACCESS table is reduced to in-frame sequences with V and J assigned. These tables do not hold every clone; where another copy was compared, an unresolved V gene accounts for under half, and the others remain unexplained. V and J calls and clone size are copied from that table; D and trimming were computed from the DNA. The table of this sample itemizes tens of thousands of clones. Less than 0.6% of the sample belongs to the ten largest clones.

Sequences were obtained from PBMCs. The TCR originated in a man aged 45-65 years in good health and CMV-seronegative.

The CDR3 region reads CASSSQGLETEAFF. The nucleotides are TGTGCCAGCAGCTCACAGGGGTTGGAGACTGAAGCTTTCTTT. Recombination joined TRBV5-4 with TRBJ1-1, and 7 junctional nucleotides match TRBD1. The CDR3 runs 14 residues from the cysteine to the phenylalanine. The only DNA kept is the CDR3, 42 bases in frame from the first base. The CDR1 and CDR2 encoded by the germline V gene (reference sequence) are SGHNT and YYREEE. The junction shows trimming of 3 bases on V and 5 bases on J, and the gene matches do not reach 7 bases of it.